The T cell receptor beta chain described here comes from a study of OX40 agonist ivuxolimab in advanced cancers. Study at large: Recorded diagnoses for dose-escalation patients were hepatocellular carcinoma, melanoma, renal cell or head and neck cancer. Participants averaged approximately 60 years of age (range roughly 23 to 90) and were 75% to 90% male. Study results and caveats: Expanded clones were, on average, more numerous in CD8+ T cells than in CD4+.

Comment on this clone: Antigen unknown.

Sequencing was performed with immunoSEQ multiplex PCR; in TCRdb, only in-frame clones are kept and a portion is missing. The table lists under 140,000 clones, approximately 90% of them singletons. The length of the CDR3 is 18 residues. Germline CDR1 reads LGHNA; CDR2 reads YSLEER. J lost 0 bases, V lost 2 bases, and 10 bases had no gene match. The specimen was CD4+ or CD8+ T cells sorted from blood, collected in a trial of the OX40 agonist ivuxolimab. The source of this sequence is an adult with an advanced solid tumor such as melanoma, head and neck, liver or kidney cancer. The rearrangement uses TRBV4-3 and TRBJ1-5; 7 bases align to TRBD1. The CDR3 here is CASSQRIIGTDSNQPQHF. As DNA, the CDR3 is TGCGCCAGCAGCCAACGAATAATCGGGACAGATAGCAATCAGCCCCAGCATTTT.